Listed below are T cell receptor beta chains from one sample, sequenced in a study of blood T cell repertoires in COVID-19. Only in-frame clones appear in the TCRdb table, and some are missing; sequencing was by immunoSEQ multiplex PCR. The sample lists about 150,000 clones; about 80% were seen once. Sequenced material: peripheral blood. The receptors were gathered from a man in his 70s with acute or convalescent COVID-19. Both conserved end residues are part of each CDR3. A D gene is named only where the DNA matches it firmly. Expanded clones get a size class; other rows say once, few or many, or leave the size out.

abundance | d_gene | j_gene | v_gene | len | CDR3nt | CDR3aa
many | TRBD2 | TRBJ2-7 | TRBV10-1 | 12 | TGCGCCAGCGGGACTACCTCCTACGAGCAGTACTTC | CASGTTSYEQYF
. | TRBD2 | TRBJ2-3 | TRBV3-1/TRBV3-2 | 17 | TGTGCCAGCACCTCCGGGACTAGCGGGAGGGCCCAAGATACGCAGTATTTT | CASTSGTSGRAQDTQYF
. | . | TRBJ2-5 | TRBV18 | 15 | TGTGCCAGCTCTCCCGGGTCGGGTTGGCAAGAGACCCAGTACTTC | CASSPGSGWQETQYF
. | . | TRBJ2-7 | TRBV4-2 | 14 | TGTGCCAGCAGCCAAGTTGGCAGGTCCTACGAGCAGTACTTC | CASSQVGRSYEQYF
. | . | TRBJ1-3 | TRBV4-2 | 16 | TGTGCCAGCAGCCAAGAGATCACATTCTCTGGAAACACCATATATTTT | CASSQEITFSGNTIYF
. | . | TRBJ2-4 | TRBV10-1 | 13 | TGCGCCAGCAGTCAGCGAGCCAAAAACATTCAGTACTTC | CASSQRAKNIQYF
. | . | TRBJ2-5 | TRBV3-1/TRBV3-2 | 15 | TGTGCCAGCAGCCAAGGCGGGACTGTTCAAGAGACCCAGTACTTC | CASSQGGTVQETQYF
. | . | TRBJ1-3 | TRBV7-9 | 19 | TGTGCCAGCAGCCCGGCAGGAGGGCTAAACCCCCCCTCTGGAAACACCATATATTTT | CASSPAGGLNPPSGNTIYF
. | TRBD2 | TRBJ2-1 | TRBV11-3 | 15 | TGTGCCAGCAGCTTATCTAGCGGGTCCTTCAATGAGCAGTTCTTC | CASSLSSGSFNEQFF
. | . | TRBJ1-1 | TRBV9 | 13 | TGTGCCAGCAGCGTGACAAACGGCGCTGAAGCTTTCTTT | CASSVTNGAEAFF